This T cell receptor beta chain was captured in a study of siplizumab effects on memory and regulatory T cells. General study results and limits: Naive T cells seemed more diverse than memory cells; they also seemed major alloresponse contributors. Controls had around 26% Treg-derived mappable alloreactive CD4+ clones on average, versus around 64% with siplizumab.

Trimming at V came to 4 bases and at J to 3 bases, leaving 5 bases not matched to a gene. CDR1 and CDR2 (germline): PRHDT, FYEKMQ (reference sequence). The CDR3 loop spans 16 amino acids. Method: immunoSEQ multiplex PCR; TCRdb's copy keeps in-frame clones and lacks some. The data show some 75,000 clones, around 93% seen once. Worth noting for this clone: The target antigen is unknown.

The gene calls are TRBV13 and TRBJ2-7; TRBD2 matches at 14 bases. This clonotype originated in a human donor in good health. Sequencing was done on a sample of CD8+ T cells sorted from blood. The DNA for the CDR3 is TGTGCCAGCAGCTCCTCTGGGACTAGCGGGGGCTACGAGCAGTACTTC. This encodes CASSSSGTSGGYEQYF.